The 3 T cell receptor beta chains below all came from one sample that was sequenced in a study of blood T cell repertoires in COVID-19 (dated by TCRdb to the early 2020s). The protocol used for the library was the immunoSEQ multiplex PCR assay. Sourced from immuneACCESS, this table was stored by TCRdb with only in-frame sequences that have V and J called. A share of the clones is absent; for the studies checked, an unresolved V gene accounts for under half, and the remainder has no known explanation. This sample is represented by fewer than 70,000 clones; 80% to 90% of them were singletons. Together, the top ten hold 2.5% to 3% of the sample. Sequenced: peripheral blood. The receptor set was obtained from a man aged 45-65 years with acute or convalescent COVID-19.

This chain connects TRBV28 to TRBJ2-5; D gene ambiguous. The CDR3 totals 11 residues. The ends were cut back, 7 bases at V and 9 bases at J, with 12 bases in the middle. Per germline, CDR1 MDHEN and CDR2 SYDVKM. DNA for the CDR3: TGTGCCAGCAAAGCTCCCGGAGCCCAGTACTTC. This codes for CASKAPGAQYF.

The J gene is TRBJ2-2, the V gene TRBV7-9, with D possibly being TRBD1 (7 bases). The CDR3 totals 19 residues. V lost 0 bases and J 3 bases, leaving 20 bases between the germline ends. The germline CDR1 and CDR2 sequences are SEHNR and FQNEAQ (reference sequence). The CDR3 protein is CASSLAGTAGDLDTGELFF. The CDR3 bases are TGTGCCAGCAGCTTAGCGGGGACAGCCGGGGACTTAGACACCGGGGAGCTGTTTTTT.

For the CDR3, the DNA is TGTGCCAGCTCAGGGGACAGTAGCAATCAGCCCCAGCATTTT. Translating it yields CASSGDSSNQPQHF. This rearrangement joins TRBV18 to TRBJ1-5, with 7 bases fitting TRBD1. The CDR3 is 14 amino acids. With V trimmed by 5 bases and J by 0 bases, 1 base remained unmatched. Per germline, CDR1 KGHSH and CDR2 LQKENI.